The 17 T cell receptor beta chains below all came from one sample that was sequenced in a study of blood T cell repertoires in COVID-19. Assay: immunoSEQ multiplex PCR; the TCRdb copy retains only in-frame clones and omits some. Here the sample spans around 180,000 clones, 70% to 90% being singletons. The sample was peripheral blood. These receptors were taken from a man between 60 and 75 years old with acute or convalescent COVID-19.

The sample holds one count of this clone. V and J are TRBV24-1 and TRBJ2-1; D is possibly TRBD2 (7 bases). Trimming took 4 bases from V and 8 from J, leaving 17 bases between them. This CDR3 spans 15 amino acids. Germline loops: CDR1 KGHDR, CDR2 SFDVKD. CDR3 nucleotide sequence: TGTGCCACCAGTGACCCCGCCGGGGAGGGGGATGAGCAGTTCTTC. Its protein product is CATSDPAGEGDEQFF.

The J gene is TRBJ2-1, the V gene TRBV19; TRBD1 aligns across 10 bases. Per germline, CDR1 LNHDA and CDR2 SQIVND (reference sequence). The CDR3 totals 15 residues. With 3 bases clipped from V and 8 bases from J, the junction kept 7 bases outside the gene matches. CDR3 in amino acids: CASSIRDRGPHEQFF. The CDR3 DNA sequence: TGTGCCAGTAGTATCCGGGACAGGGGTCCCCATGAGCAGTTCTTC.

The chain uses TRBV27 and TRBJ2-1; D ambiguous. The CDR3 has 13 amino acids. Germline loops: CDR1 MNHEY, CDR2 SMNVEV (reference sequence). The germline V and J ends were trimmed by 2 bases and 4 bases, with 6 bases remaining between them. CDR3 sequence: CASSLRVYNEQFF. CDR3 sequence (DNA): TGTGCCAGCAGTTTACGAGTATACAATGAGCAGTTCTTC.

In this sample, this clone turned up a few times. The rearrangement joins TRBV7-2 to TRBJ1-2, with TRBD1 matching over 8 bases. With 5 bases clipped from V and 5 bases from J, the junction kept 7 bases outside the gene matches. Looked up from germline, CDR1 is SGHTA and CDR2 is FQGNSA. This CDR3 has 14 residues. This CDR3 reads CASSRTGFSYGYTF. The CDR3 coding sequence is TGTGCCAGCAGCCGGACAGGGTTCTCATATGGCTACACCTTC.

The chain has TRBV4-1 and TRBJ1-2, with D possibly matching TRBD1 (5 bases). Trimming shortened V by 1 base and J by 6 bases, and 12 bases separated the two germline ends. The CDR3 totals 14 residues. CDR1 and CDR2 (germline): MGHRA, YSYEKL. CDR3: CASSQATRVDGYTF. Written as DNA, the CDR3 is TGCGCCAGCAGCCAAGCTACCAGGGTAGATGGCTACACCTTC.

CDR3 amino acids: CASSYDEGETQYF. The CDR3 DNA sequence: TGTGCCAGCAGCTATGACGAGGGCGAGACCCAGTACTTC. The chain joins TRBV5-6 to TRBJ2-5, with D perhaps matching TRBD2 (5 bases). This CDR3 is built from 13 residues. Germline V gives CDR1 SGHDT, CDR2 YYEEEE. V lost 3 bases and J lost 5, with 11 bases in between.

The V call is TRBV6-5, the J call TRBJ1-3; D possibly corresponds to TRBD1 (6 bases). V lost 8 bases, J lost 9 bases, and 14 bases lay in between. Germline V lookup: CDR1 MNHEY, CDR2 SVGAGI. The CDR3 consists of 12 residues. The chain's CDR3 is CASAETGFTIYF. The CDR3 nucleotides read TGTGCCAGCGCCGAAACAGGGTTCACCATATATTTT.

DNA of the CDR3: TGTGCCAGCAGCCCCCGCCGGGACAGGGGGCGCCTTGGCAATGAGCAGTTCTTC. This codes for CASSPRRDRGRLGNEQFF. The gene calls are TRBV9 and TRBJ2-1; 12 bases agree with TRBD1. This CDR3 region has 18 residues. Germline CDR1 reads SGDLS; CDR2 reads YYNGEE. With 4 bases clipped from V and 6 bases from J, the junction kept 14 bases outside the gene matches.

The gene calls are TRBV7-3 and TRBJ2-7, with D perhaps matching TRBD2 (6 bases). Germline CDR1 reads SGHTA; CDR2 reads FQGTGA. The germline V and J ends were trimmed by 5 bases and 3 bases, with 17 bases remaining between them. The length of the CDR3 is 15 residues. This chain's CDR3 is CASSRGVAANYEQYF. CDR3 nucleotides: TGTGCCAGCAGCCGCGGGGTAGCGGCTAACTACGAGCAGTACTTC.

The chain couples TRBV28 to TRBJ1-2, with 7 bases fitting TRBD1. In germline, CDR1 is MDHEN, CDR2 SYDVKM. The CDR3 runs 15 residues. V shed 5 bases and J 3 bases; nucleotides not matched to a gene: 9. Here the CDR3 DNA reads TGTGCCAGCAGTCCGACAGGGAGTGCCCACTATGGCTACACCTTC. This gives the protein CASSPTGSAHYGYTF.

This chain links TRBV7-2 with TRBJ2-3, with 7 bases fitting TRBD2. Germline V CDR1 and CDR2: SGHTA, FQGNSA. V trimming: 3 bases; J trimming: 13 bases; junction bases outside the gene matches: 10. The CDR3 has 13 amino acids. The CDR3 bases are TGTGCCAGCAGCTTGGGGGACTACAGCGGGAAGTATTTT. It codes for CASSLGDYSGKYF.

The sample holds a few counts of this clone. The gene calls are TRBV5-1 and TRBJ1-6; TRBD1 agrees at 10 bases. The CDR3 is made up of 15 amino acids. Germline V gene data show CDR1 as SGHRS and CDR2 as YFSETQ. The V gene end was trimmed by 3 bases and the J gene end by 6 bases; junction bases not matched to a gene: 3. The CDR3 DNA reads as TGCGCCAGCAGCTCCCGGGACAGGGGTAATTCACCCCTCCACTTT. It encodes CASSSRDRGNSPLHF.

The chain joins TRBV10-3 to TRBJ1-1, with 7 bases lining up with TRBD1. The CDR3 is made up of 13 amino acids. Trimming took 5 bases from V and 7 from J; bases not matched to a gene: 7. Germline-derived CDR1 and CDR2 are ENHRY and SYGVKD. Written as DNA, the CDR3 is TGTGCCATCAGTTCAGGGGGACTCATTGAAGCTTTCTTT. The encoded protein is CAISSGGLIEAFF.

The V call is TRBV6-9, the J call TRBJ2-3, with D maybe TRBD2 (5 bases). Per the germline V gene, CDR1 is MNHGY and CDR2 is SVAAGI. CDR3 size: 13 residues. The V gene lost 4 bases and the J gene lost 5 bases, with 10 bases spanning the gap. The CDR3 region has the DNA TGTGCCAGCAGTTCGGCCGAGGGAGATACGCAGTATTTT. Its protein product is CASSSAEGDTQYF.

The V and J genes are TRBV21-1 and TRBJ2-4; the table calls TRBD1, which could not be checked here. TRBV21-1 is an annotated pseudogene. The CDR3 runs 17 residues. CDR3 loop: CASSGPTQTLAKNIQYF. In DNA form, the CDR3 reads TGTGCCAGCAGCGGGCCGACGCAGACCCTAGCCAAAAACATTCAGTACTTC.

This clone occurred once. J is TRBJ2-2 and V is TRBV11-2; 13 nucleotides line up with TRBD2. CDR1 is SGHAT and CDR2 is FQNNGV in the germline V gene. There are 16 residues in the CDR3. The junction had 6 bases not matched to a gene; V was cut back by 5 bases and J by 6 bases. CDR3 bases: TGTGCCAGCAGCCGCGAGACTAGCGGGAGGTCCGGGGAGCTGTTTTTT. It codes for CASSRETSGRSGELFF.

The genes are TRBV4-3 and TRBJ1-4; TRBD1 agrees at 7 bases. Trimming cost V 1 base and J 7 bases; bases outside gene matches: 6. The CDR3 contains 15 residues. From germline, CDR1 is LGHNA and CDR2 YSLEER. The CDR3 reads CASSQGDRVAEKLFF. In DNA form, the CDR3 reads TGCGCCAGCAGCCAAGGCGACAGGGTGGCTGAAAAACTGTTTTTT.